The rows below give T cell receptor beta chains drawn from one sample of a study of cytotoxic CD8 clonotypes in ibrutinib-treated CLL. Sequencing used immunoSEQ multiplex PCR; TCRdb keeps in-frame clones, though not all of them. The top ten clones hold roughly 2% of a sample with about 160,000 clones, roughly 80% of them seen once. Sequencing was performed on PBMCs, taken after 12 months of ibrutinib treatment. The receptors were gathered from a human donor with chronic lymphocytic leukemia. The CDR3 runs from the conserved cysteine through the conserved F or W. The order of the fields is J gene, D gene, CDR3 length, clone size, V gene, CDR3 DNA, CDR3 protein. The D gene is left open where the match is weak. Clone size is given for some rows only: seen once, a few or many times, or a class if the clone is expanded.

>TRBJ2-7|NA|14|NA|TRBV28
TGTGCCAGCGCAGGCAGGGCTGTGAGCTACGAGCAGTACTTC
CASAGRAVSYEQYF
>TRBJ1-6|TRBD1|12|few|TRBV10-3
TGTGCCATCAGAACGACAGGGTCACCCCTCCACTTT
CAIRTTGSPLHF
>TRBJ2-1|NA|13|few|TRBV28
TGTGCCAGCTCTCGGGGGGCGAGGAATGAGCAGTTCTTC
CASSRGARNEQFF
>TRBJ1-5|NA|16|NA|TRBV27
TGTGCCAGCAGCCCGCGGGGAGGGTATAGCAATCAGCCCCAGCATTTT
CASSPRGGYSNQPQHF
>TRBJ1-2|NA|12|NA|TRBV9
TGTGCCAGCAGCGAGGGACCCTTGGGCTACACCTTC
CASSEGPLGYTF
>TRBJ1-6|NA|14|NA|TRBV30
TGTGCCTGGAGTAGGTACAGGGTAAATTCACCCCTCCACTTT
CAWSRYRVNSPLHF
>TRBJ1-2|NA|13|few|TRBV6-1
TGTGCCAGCAGACGACTCATCAACTATGGCTACACCTTC
CASRRLINYGYTF
>TRBJ2-3|TRBD2|20|NA|TRBV9
TGTGCCAGCAGCGTACAGGTGGCTAGCGGGAGGGCCGCTCCCACAGATACGCAGTATTTT
CASSVQVASGRAAPTDTQYF
>TRBJ2-7|NA|14|once|TRBV19
TGTGCCAGTAGTTTGGGGCTAGCGCCCTACGAGCAGTACTTC
CASSLGLAPYEQYF
>TRBJ2-7|NA|14|NA|TRBV29-1
TGCAGCTACAGTCCCGGGATAGCGAAATACGAGCAGTACTTC
CSYSPGIAKYEQYF
>TRBJ1-1|TRBD1|14|NA|TRBV2
TGTGCCAGTCCCAGGGGACAGGGGATGGCTGAAGCTTTCTTT
CASPRGQGMAEAFF
>TRBJ2-7|NA|16|few|TRBV21-1
TGTGCCAGCAGCGCCTCCTTCGCAGGGACGTTGTACGAGCAGTACTTC
CASSASFAGTLYEQYF